This T cell receptor beta chain was identified in a study of beta chain features in type 1 diabetes (dated by TCRdb to the late 2010s). For the wider study: Mean age, gender distribution, total cell number and subset yield were not different between patients and healthy donors. A total of about 100,000,000 sorted cells were examined across all samples, and RNA yield correlated strongly with the number of cells per subset. In the study, TCRB repertoires of sorted circulating CD4+ T cell subsets from recently diagnosed type 1 diabetes patients were compared with those of matched healthy donors. Regulatory and stem cell-like memory subsets were isolated from only 8 patients and 8 healthy donors, whereas naive and central memory subsets came from all 30 or so donors. What the work shows at the level of the full study, not this receptor alone: In all four CD4+ subsets, TCRB CDR3 length was moderately but significantly shorter in type 1 diabetes patients. PCR might favor shorter templates, but patient and control samples were amplified and corrected together, so any skew would affect both groups equally. Because cDNA rather than genomic DNA was sequenced, highly expressing activated cells could have been over-represented, although no difference in activation and CD3 levels was found between groups. Patients with type 1 diabetes made fewer insertions and deleted more nucleotides at VDJ recombination sites, implying thymic rearrangement abnormalities. Because small numbers of individuals were included in the HLA sub-analyses, any influence of HLA type on TCRB rearrangement was left unresolved. Naive, central memory and regulatory TCRB repertoires appeared to be more similar among patients than among healthy donors.

The junction shows trimming of 0 bases on V and 9 bases on J, and the gene matches do not reach 10 bases of it. For CDR1 and CDR2, the germline V gene lists MGHRA and YSYEKL. Taken from cysteine to phenylalanine, the CDR3 has 18 residues. Kept here is only the CDR3 DNA, which spans 54 bases and is read in frame from base 1. Each donor gave one peripheral blood draw, averaging approximately 110 mL, which was collected into heparinised tubes. A BD FACSAria II and a panel including CD45RO, CCR7, CD25, CD127, CD95 and CD27 were used to sort naive, central memory, regulatory and stem cell-like memory CD4+ T cells. Every sorted population had a purity above 95%. PBMCs were separated immediately by Lymphoprep density gradient centrifugation and were stained directly, without being cultured. So that batch effects would be minimized, each experiment stained and sorted samples in pairs, pairing one healthy donor with one patient.

Of note for this clone: Its binding antigen is unknown. No base qualities exist here, and no much larger clone lies one base off it.

The entire isolated RNA was reverse transcribed using the High Capacity cDNA Reverse Transcription Kit, and thus expressed TCRB transcripts were sequenced. Deep immunoSEQ sequencing was applied to naive, central memory and regulatory T cell samples, giving an average of roughly 3.5 million total reads per sample. Sorted cells were lysed in RLT buffer and RNA was extracted with DNase-treated RNeasy Micro or Mini kits, depending on cell number. To prevent cross-contamination, every cell subset was processed on its own, while patient and healthy donor samples were processed together. TCRB sequences were amplified from cDNA with the immunoSEQ multiplex PCR, producing 87-bp fragments spanning the CDR3 region. Sequencing of the amplicons was done on the Illumina HiSeq platform. For the original study's pipeline: PCR bias was computationally corrected using synthetic template baselines, reads within Hamming distance 2 were collapsed, and singletons that could not be merged were discarded. Reads were aligned against IMGT so that V, D and J genes, CDR3 length and insertions or deletions at six rearrangement sites could be assigned. Within each subset, clonotype counts were normalized to sorted cell number, after which true diversity and Gini coefficients were computed with the tcR R package. The overlap coefficient, calculated on TCRB nucleotide sequences, was used to measure repertoire sharing. Out-of-frame TCRB sequences from naive cells were analyzed to stand in for the pre-selection repertoire. TCRdb obtained this table from immuneACCESS and retained in-frame rearrangements with V and J assigned. These tables miss some clones; where compared with another copy, unresolved V genes account for less than half of the shortfall, and the remainder is unexplained. The D gene and trimming were derived from the DNA, and the V and J assignments and clone size from that table. This sample lists about 700,000 clones; 13% were detected once. The ten most abundant clones make up approximately 0.022% of the sample.

The chain was built from TRBV4-1 and TRBJ2-1; 14 nucleotides in the junction match TRBD2. This sequence was found in a man between 18 and 35 years old with type 1 diabetes. Sequencing was carried out using naive CD4+ T cells from blood. This specimen's cell subset or site label, interpreted: true naive CD4+ T cells. Here is the DNA: TGCGCCAGCAGCCAAGATTCGGGACTAGCGGGGGTAGGTAGTGAGCAGTTCTTC. Its translation is CASSQDSGLAGVGSEQFF.